The clone carrying this T cell receptor beta chain came up once. What it binds is unknown. This sample is part of a study of cytomegalovirus exposure and HLA in healthy donors. Study observations and caveats: Relative to equally common others, HLA-associated TCR beta chains showed greater clonal expansion in a later analysis.

The PCR had 60 Vbeta and 13 Jbeta primers. Profiled with immunoSEQ multiplex PCR; TCRdb holds only in-frame clones, not every one. The sample contains around 70,000 clones, about 74% of which appear only once. Germline V gene lookup returns CDR1 MNHNS and CDR2 SASEGT. The ends were cut back, 6 bases at V and 7 bases at J, with 13 bases in the middle. The CDR3 is made up of 14 amino acids. The sequenced sample was PBMCs. The sequence was collected from a human donor in good health. This chain links TRBV6-1 with TRBJ1-6; D is unresolved. The CDR3: CASRSGGVNSPLHF. CDR3 DNA: TGTGCCAGCAGGTCCGGCGGGGTCAATTCACCCCTCCACTTT.